Shown below are 5 T cell receptor beta chains from a single sample sequenced in a study of T cell responses to AZD1222 COVID-19 vaccine. Method: immunoSEQ multiplex PCR; TCRdb's copy keeps in-frame clones and lacks some. Of 160,000 or so clones in the sample, 90% to 95% are singletons; the top ten hold about 1.4%. The material sequenced was peripheral blood, taken 28 days after the second AZD1222 dose. These receptors were obtained from an adult who received the AZD1222 COVID-19 vaccine.

The chain recombines TRBV5-4 with TRBJ1-2; TRBD1 is a possible D gene (5 bases). The CDR3 loop spans 14 amino acids. Germline-derived CDR1 and CDR2 are SGHNT and YYREEE (reference sequence). V gave up 4 bases and J gave up 5 bases, with 15 bases separating them. CDR3 protein: CASSKWGGSYGYTF. The CDR3 DNA sequence: TGTGCCAGCAGCAAGTGGGGGGGGTCGTATGGCTACACCTTC.

V usage is TRBV6-5 and J usage is TRBJ2-1, with D maybe TRBD2 (6 bases). This CDR3 has 12 residues. The germline V gene has CDR1 MNHEY and CDR2 SVGAGI. Trimming cost V 6 bases and J 6 bases, with 9 bases left between them. The DNA for the CDR3 is TGTGCCAGCAGACCGACTAGCAATGAGCAGTTCTTC. This sequence encodes CASRPTSNEQFF.

The chain joins TRBV7-6 to TRBJ1-4, with 7 positions matching TRBD1. Germline CDR1 reads SGHVS; CDR2 reads FNYEAQ. The junction had 2 bases not matched to a gene; V was cut back by 5 bases and J by 2 bases. The CDR3 spans 14 residues. CDR3 in amino acids: CASSKQGTNEKLFF. The CDR3 DNA follows: TGTGCCAGCAGCAAACAGGGGACTAATGAAAAACTGTTTTTT. The variable domain in full, with the rest retrieved from reference TRBV7-6 and TRBJ1-4, is GAGVSQSPRYKVTKRGQDVALRCDPISGHVSLYWYRQALGQGPEFLTYFNYEAQQDKSGLPNDRFSAERPEGSISTLTIQRTEQRDSAMYRCASSKQGTNEKLFFGSGTQLSVL.

Only a few counts were recorded for this clone. This chain links TRBV7-9 with TRBJ1-2; 7 bases are a match to TRBD1. V lost 5 bases to trimming and J lost 4 bases; unmatched junction nucleotides: 4. The CDR3 has 13 amino acids. The V gene's germline CDR1 is SEHNR and CDR2 FQNEAQ (reference sequence). DNA of the CDR3: TGTGCCAGCAGCCAAGGACAGGTCTATGGCTACACCTTC. This sequence encodes CASSQGQVYGYTF.

In its sample, this clone was seen once. V usage is TRBV7-2 and J usage is TRBJ1-5; D unresolved. Germline lookup yields CDR1 SGHTA and CDR2 FQGNSA. This CDR3 comprises 14 residues. The ends were cut back, 5 bases at V and 3 bases at J, with 11 bases in the middle. Here the CDR3 DNA reads TGTGCCAGCAGCCCCGCCAGTCCCAATCAGCCCCAGCATTTT. This gives the protein CASSPASPNQPQHF.